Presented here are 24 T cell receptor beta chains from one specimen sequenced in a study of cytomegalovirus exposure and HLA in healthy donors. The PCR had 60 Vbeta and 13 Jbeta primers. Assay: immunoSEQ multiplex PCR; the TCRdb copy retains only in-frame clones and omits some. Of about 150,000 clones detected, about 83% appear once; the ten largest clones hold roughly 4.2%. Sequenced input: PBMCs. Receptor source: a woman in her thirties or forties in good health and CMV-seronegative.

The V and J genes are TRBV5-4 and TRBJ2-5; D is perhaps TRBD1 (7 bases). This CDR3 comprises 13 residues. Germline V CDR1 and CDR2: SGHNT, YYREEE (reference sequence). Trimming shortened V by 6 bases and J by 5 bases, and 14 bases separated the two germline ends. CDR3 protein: CASTVQGRETQYF. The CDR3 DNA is TGTGCCAGCACCGTACAGGGGAGGGAGACCCAGTACTTC.

The CDR3 nucleotides are TGTGCCAGCAGGGAACCGGGACAGGGTCTCTATGGCTACACCTTC. It translates to CASREPGQGLYGYTF. V usage is TRBV13 and J usage is TRBJ1-2; 9 nucleotides line up with TRBD1. V lost 6 bases, J lost 4 bases, and 9 bases stayed unmatched. CDR3 length: 15 amino acids. Germline loops: CDR1 PRHDT, CDR2 FYEKMQ (reference sequence).

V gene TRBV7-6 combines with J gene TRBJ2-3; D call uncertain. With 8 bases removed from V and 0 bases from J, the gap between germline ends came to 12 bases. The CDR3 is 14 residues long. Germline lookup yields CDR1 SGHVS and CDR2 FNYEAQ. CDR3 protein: CASGAGVSTDTQYF. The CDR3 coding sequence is TGTGCCAGCGGCGCCGGAGTAAGCACAGATACGCAGTATTTT.

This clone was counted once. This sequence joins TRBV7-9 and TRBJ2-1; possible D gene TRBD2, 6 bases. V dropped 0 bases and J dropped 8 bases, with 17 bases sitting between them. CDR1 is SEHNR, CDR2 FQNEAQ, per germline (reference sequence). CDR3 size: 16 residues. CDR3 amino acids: CASSLARTGGVDEQFF. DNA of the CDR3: TGTGCCAGCAGCTTAGCGCGAACGGGCGGGGTGGATGAGCAGTTCTTC.

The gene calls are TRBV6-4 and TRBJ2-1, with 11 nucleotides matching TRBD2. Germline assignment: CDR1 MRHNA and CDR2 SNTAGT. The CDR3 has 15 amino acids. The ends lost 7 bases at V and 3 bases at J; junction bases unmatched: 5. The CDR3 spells CASTPTSGSYNEQFF. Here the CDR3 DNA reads TGTGCCAGCACCCCTACTAGCGGGAGCTACAATGAGCAGTTCTTC.

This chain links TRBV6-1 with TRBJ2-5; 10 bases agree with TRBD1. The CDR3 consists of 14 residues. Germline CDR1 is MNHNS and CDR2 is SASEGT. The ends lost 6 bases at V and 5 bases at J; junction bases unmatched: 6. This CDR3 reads CASRRQGARETQYF. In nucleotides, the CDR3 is TGTGCCAGCAGACGACAGGGGGCGCGGGAGACCCAGTACTTC.

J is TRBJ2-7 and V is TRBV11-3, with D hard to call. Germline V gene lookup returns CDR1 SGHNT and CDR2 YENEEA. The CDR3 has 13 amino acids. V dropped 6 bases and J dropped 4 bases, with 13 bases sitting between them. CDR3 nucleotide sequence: TGTGCCAGCAGAAATCAAACTTCGTACGAGCAGTACTTC. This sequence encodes CASRNQTSYEQYF.

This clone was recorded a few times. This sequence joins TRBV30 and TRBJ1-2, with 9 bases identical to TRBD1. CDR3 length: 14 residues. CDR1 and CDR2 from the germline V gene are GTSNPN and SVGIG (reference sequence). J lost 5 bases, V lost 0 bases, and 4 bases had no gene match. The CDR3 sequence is CAWSVRTGEYGYTF. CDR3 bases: TGTGCCTGGAGTGTGAGGACAGGGGAGTATGGCTACACCTTC.

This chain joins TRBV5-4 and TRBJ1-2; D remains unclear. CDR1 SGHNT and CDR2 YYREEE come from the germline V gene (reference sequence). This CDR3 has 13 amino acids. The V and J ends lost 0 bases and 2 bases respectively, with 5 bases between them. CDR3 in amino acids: CASSLERNYGYTF. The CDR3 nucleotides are TGTGCCAGCAGCTTGGAGCGGAACTATGGCTACACCTTC.

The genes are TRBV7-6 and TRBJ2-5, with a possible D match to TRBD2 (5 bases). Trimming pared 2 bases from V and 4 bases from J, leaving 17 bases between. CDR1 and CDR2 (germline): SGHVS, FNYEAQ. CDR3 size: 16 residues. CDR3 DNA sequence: TGTGCCAGCAGCTTACGTCTAGCATCCATAGGAGAGACCCAGTACTTC. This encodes CASSLRLASIGETQYF.

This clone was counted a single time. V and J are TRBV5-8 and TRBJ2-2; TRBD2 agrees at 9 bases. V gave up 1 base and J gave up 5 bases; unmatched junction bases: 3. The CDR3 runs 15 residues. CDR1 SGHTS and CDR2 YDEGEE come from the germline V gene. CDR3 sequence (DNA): TGTGCCAGCAGCTTGTTAGCGGGAGTGACCGGGGAGCTGTTTTTT. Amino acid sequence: CASSLLAGVTGELFF.

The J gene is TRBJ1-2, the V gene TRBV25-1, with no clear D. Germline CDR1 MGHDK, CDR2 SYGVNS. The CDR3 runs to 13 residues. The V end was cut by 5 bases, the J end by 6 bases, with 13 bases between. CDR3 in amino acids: CASSPFSGNGYTF. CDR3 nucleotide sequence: TGTGCCAGCAGTCCGTTCTCGGGAAATGGCTACACCTTC.

The CDR3 DNA follows: TGTGCTAGTGCCCTACAGGGGAGCTCCTACAATGAGCAGTTCTTC. This gives the protein CASALQGSSYNEQFF. The V gene is TRBV12-5, the J gene TRBJ2-1; 7 positions agree with TRBD1. The CDR3 length is 15 residues. The V gene end was trimmed by 7 bases and the J gene end by 0 bases; junction bases not matched to a gene: 6. Looked up from germline, CDR1 is LGHNT and CDR2 is FRNRAP.

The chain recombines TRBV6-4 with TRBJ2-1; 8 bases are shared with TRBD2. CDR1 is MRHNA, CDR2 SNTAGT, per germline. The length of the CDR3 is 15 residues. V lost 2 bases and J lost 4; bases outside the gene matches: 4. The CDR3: CASSDELAGYNEQFF. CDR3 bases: TGTGCCAGCAGTGACGAGTTAGCGGGGTACAATGAGCAGTTCTTC.

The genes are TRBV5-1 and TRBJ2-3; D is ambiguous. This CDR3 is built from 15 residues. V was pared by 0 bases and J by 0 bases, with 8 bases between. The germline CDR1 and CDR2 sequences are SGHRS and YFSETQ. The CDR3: CASSLGRISTDTQYF. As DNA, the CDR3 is TGCGCCAGCAGCTTGGGCAGGATTAGCACAGATACGCAGTATTTT. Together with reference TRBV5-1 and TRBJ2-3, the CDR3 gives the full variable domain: KAGVTQTPRYLIKTRGQQVTLSCSPISGHRSVSWYQQTPGQGLQFLFEYFSETQRNKGNFPGRFSGRQFSNSRSEMNVSTLELGDSALYLCASSLGRISTDTQYFGPGTRLTVL.

The CDR3, as DNA: TGCGCCAGCAGCTTGGCCAAGGGGACTAGCGGGGGGGCCCTAACAGATACGCAGTATTTT. This translates into CASSLAKGTSGGALTDTQYF. The chain links TRBV5-1 to TRBJ2-3; 16 nucleotides align to TRBD2. The germline V gene encodes CDR1 SGHRS and CDR2 YFSETQ. Losses at the gene ends were 0 bases for V and 3 bases for J; bases not matched to a gene: 10. This CDR3 is 20 amino acids long. Combining the CDR3 with reference TRBV5-1 and TRBJ2-3 gives the whole variable domain KAGVTQTPRYLIKTRGQQVTLSCSPISGHRSVSWYQQTPGQGLQFLFEYFSETQRNKGNFPGRFSGRQFSNSRSEMNVSTLELGDSALYLCASSLAKGTSGGALTDTQYFGPGTRLTVL.

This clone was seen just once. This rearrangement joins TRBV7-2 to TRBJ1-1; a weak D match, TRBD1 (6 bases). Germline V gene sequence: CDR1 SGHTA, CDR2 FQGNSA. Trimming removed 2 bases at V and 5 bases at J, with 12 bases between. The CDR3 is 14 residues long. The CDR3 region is CASSLQGSQTEAFF. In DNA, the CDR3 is TGTGCCAGCAGCTTACAGGGGAGTCAGACTGAAGCTTTCTTT.

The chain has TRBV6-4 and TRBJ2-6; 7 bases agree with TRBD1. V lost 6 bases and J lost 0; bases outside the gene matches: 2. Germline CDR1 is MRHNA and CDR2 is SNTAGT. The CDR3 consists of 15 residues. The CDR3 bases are TGTGCCAGCAGCAGGACAGGCTCTGGGGCCAACGTCCTGACTTTC. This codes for CASSRTGSGANVLTF.

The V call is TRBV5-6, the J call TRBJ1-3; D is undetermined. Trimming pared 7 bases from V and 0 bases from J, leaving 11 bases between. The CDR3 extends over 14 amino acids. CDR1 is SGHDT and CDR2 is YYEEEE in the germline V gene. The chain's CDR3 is CASEFVSSGNTIYF. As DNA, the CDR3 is TGTGCCAGCGAGTTCGTAAGCTCTGGAAACACCATATATTTT.

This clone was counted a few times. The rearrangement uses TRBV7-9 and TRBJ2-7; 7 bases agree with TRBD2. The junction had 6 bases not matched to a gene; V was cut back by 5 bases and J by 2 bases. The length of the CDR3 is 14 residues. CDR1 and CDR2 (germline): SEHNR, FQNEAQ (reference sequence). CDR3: CASSPGRLPYEQYF. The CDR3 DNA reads TGTGCCAGCAGCCCCGGGAGGCTGCCCTACGAGCAGTACTTC.

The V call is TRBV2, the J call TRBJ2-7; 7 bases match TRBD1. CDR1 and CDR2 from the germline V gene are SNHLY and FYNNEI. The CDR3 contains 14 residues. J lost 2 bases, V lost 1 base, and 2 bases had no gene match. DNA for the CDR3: TGTGCCAGCAGTGAAGAGGGGGCTCCCTACGAGCAGTACTTC. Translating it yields CASSEEGAPYEQYF.

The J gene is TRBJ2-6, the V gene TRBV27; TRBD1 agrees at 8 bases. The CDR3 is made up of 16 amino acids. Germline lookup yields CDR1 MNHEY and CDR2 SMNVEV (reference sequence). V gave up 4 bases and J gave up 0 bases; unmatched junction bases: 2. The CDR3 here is CASSWTGLSGANVLTF. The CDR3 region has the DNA TGTGCCAGCAGTTGGACAGGGCTCTCTGGGGCCAACGTCCTGACTTTC.

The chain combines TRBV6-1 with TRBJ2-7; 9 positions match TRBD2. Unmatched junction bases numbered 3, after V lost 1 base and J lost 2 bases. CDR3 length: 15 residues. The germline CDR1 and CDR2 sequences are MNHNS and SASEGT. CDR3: CASSEGLAETYEQYF. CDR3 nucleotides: TGTGCCAGCAGTGAAGGACTAGCGGAAACCTACGAGCAGTACTTC.

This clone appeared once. The CDR3 DNA follows: TGCGCCAGCAGCTTGTGGGGCGGGAGAGAGACCCAGTACTTC. This sequence encodes CASSLWGGRETQYF. This chain links TRBV5-1 with TRBJ2-5; TRBD2 matches 7 bases. CDR1 and CDR2 (germline): SGHRS, YFSETQ. The CDR3 loop spans 14 amino acids. The V gene end was trimmed by 1 base and the J gene end by 4 bases; junction bases not matched to a gene: 4.